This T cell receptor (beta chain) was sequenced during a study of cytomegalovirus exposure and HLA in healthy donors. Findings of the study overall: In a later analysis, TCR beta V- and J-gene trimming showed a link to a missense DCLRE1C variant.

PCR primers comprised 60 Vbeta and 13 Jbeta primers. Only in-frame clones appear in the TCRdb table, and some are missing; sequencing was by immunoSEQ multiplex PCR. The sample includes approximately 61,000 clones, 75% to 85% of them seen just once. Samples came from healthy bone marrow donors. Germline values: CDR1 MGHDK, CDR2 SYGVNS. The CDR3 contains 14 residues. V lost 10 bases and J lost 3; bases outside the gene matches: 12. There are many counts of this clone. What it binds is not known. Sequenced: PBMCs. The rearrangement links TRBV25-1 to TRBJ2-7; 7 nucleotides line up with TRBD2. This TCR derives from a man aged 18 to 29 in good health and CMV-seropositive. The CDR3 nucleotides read TGTGCCACCGCTACAGGCGAGCGGGGCTACGAGCAGTACTTC. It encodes CATATGERGYEQYF.